The source of this T cell receptor (beta chain) is a study of shared clonotypes between healthy human individuals. Sequencing used immunoSEQ multiplex PCR; TCRdb keeps in-frame clones, though not all of them. The sample yields roughly 400,000 clones, 96% seen once. CDR3 length: 13 amino acids. The trim removed 2 bases at V and 2 bases at J, leaving 0 bases unmatched. Per the germline V gene, CDR1 is LNHDA and CDR2 is SQIVND (reference sequence). The chain couples TRBV19 to TRBJ2-7; 7 positions match TRBD1. The receptor was isolated from a young man in good health. The sample consisted of memory CD8+ T cells sorted from blood. As for subset: CD45RO+ cells pooled with CCR7-negative TemRA cells. The CDR3 DNA reads TGTGCCAGTAGTATAACAGGGGCCTACGAGCAGTACTTC. This encodes CASSITGAYEQYF.